Listed below are T cell receptor beta chains from one sample, sequenced in a study of T cells in Graves' hyperthyroidism and ophthalmopathy. TCRdb called the multiplex PCR reads again in MiXCR, with one record for every CDR3 protein. The data show about 740,000 distinct CDR3 sequences, 13% to 15% seen once. Input material: blood. The receptors originated from a woman between 18 and 29 years old with Graves' hyperthyroidism. CDR3s include the opening cysteine and the closing phenylalanine or tryptophan. The order of the fields is V gene, J gene, clone size, D gene, CDR3 DNA, CDR3 protein. The D gene is left open where the match is weak. The listing skips clone size in some rows; elsewhere it reads once, few, many or a size class.

>TRBV7-9|TRBJ2-5|NA|NA
TGTGCCAGCAAAGCAGGGGATGAGACCCAGTACTTC
CASKAGDETQYF
>TRBV2|TRBJ2-7|few|TRBD1
TGTGCCAGCAGGGCCGGGACAGGGGGCTACGTGCAGTACTTC
CASRAGTGGYVQYF
>TRBV9|TRBJ2-1|many|NA
TGTGCCAGCAGCGTAGCTACTAGCTTCGATGAGCAGTTCTTC
CASSVATSFDEQFF
>TRBV6-1|TRBJ2-6|NA|TRBD1
TGTGCCAGCAGTGACTTCCCCGGGACAGGCTACTCTGGGGCCAACGTCCTGGCTTTC
CASSDFPGTGYSGANVLAF
>TRBV28|TRBJ2-7|many|TRBD2
TGTGCCAGCAGTTCTTCCATAGCGGGAGAGGGCGAGCAGTACTTC
CASSSSIAGEGEQYF
>TRBV4-1|TRBJ2-2|NA|NA
TGCGCCAGCAGTGGTACAGGGCGGGCCGGGGAGCTGTTTTTT
CASSGTGRAGELFF
>TRBV19|TRBJ2-3|NA|NA
TGTGCCAGTAGTCCCCGGGACTCCGGGACAGATACGCAGTATTTT
CASSPRDSGTDTQYF
>TRBV18|TRBJ1-3|few|NA
TGTGCCAGCTCACGATCAGGCGGATCTGGAAACACCATATATTTT
CASSRSGGSGNTIYF
>TRBV19|TRBJ2-7|NA|NA
TGTGCCAGTAGTATAGTAGGTAGCGGTACCTACGAGCAGTACTTC
CASSIVGSGTYEQYF
>TRBV4-1|TRBJ1-5|many|TRBD1
TGCGCCAGCAGCCAAGCGGACAGGGTGGGTGGTCAGCCCCAGCATTTT
CASSQADRVGGQPQHF
>TRBV29-1|TRBJ2-7|many|NA
TGCAGCGCCCAAAGGCGACAGGACTCCTACGAGCAGTACTTC
CSAQRRQDSYEQYF
>TRBV6-1|TRBJ1-1|many|TRBD1
TGTGCCAGCAGTGAACGGGACAGGGTACACACTGAAGCTTTCTTT
CASSERDRVHTEAFF
>TRBV4-3|TRBJ2-1|NA|NA
TGCGCCAGCAGCCTCCGGGCCGCAGGGGATGAGCAGTTCTTC
CASSLRAAGDEQFF
>TRBV3-1|TRBJ1-1|many|NA
TGTGCCAGCAGCCACCTCGACAGGCCGAACACTGAAGCTTTCTTT
CASSHLDRPNTEAFF
>TRBV29-1|TRBJ1-1|NA|TRBD1
TGCAGCGTTGAAGATCAGGGTAACAGGGGGCGTACTGAAGCTTTCTTT
CSVEDQGNRGRTEAFF
>TRBV18|TRBJ2-1|many|NA
TGTGCCAGCTCACCGAATCGGCAAACCTCCTACAATGAGCAGTTCTTC
CASSPNRQTSYNEQFF
>TRBV14|TRBJ1-5|few|NA
TGTGCCAGCAGCCAAGCCCAAGGCCATCAGCCCCAGCATTTT
CASSQAQGHQPQHF
>TRBV2|TRBJ1-6|few|TRBD1
TGTGCCAGCGGACAGGAGAGCTCCTATAATTCACCCCTCCACTTT
CASGQESSYNSPLHF
>TRBV18|TRBJ2-1|many|NA
TGTGCCAGCTCACGTGCCCGATACAATGAGCAGTTCTTC
CASSRARYNEQFF
>TRBV7-9|TRBJ1-6|many|NA
TGTGCCAGCAGCTTTGGGAGGGGACGGATGCGGGGATCACCCCTCCACTTT
CASSFGRGRMRGSPLHF